The 31 T cell receptor beta chains given below trace back to one sample, sequenced in a study of blood T cell repertoires in COVID-19 (dated by TCRdb to 2019 to 2021). The receptor library was made with the immunoSEQ multiplex PCR assay. TCRdb retrieved this table from immuneACCESS and kept in-frame rearrangements only. Not all clones are present; in checked studies, unresolved V genes account for under half, and no reason is known for the remainder. A total of about 180,000 clones appear in this sample, roughly 80% of them only once. In total, the top ten clones hold roughly 14% of the sample. Sequenced: PBMCs or T cells enriched from blood (not recorded which). The receptor set was obtained from a man aged 60-69 years who had been exposed to COVID-19.

This rearrangement joins TRBV4-1 to TRBJ2-1; 7 nucleotides align to TRBD1. The CDR3 is 14 residues long. Germline CDR1 reads MGHRA; CDR2 reads YSYEKL. V trimming: 6 bases; J trimming: 5 bases; junction bases outside the gene matches: 7. The CDR3 coding sequence is TGCGCCAGCAGGGAACAGGGGCCGCACAATGAGCAGTTCTTC. Translation: CASREQGPHNEQFF.

This rearrangement joins TRBV5-4 to TRBJ2-2, with TRBD1 matching over 11 bases. Germline CDR1 is SGHNT and CDR2 is YYREEE (reference sequence). V lost 4 bases to trimming and J lost 3 bases; unmatched junction nucleotides: 5. The CDR3 length is 16 residues. The CDR3 is CASSRDRGKDTGELFF. CDR3 nucleotides: TGTGCCAGCAGCAGGGACAGGGGGAAGGACACCGGGGAGCTGTTTTTT.

This sequence joins TRBV5-1 and TRBJ1-2; no reliable D call. Looked up from germline, CDR1 is SGHRS and CDR2 is YFSETQ. V was pared by 3 bases and J by 4 bases, with 10 bases between. CDR3 length: 13 residues. The chain's CDR3 is CASSSPGLYGYTF. The DNA for the CDR3 is TGCGCCAGCAGCTCCCCTGGCCTCTATGGCTACACCTTC.

The chain links TRBV10-2 to TRBJ2-3; no definite D call. The germline V and J ends were trimmed by 3 bases and 4 bases, with 5 bases remaining between them. This CDR3 has 12 residues. Germline loops: CDR1 WSHSY, CDR2 SAAADI. DNA of the CDR3: TGCGCCAGCAGTGAATCCGCAGATACGCAGTATTTT. As protein: CASSESADTQYF.

V and J are TRBV6-1 and TRBJ1-1; D not resolved. V dropped 2 bases and J dropped 5 bases, with 9 bases sitting between them. CDR3 length: 13 residues. The germline V gene has CDR1 MNHNS and CDR2 SASEGT. The chain's CDR3 is CASSETRGTEAFF. The CDR3 DNA reads as TGTGCCAGCAGTGAAACTAGAGGAACTGAAGCTTTCTTT.

V usage is TRBV29-1 and J usage is TRBJ2-3; tentative D call: TRBD2 (6 bases). CDR3 length equals 13 residues. Per the germline V gene, CDR1 is SQVTM and CDR2 is ANQGSEA. V lost 3 bases and J 2 bases, leaving 9 bases between the germline ends. In DNA form, the CDR3 reads TGCAGCGTTGATCGGGAGTTCACAGATACGCAGTATTTT. The encoded protein is CSVDREFTDTQYF.

The chain has TRBV19 and TRBJ2-1, with TRBD1 identical over 7 bases. The CDR3 has 15 residues. CDR1 LNHDA and CDR2 SQIVND come from the germline V gene (reference sequence). V shed 5 bases and J 7 bases; nucleotides not matched to a gene: 11. CDR3 residues: CASSLRTGFRNEQFF. CDR3 DNA sequence: TGTGCCAGTAGTCTACGGACAGGATTTCGGAATGAGCAGTTCTTC.

This clone has only one observation. The V and J genes are TRBV27 and TRBJ1-1; 7 bases map to TRBD1. The CDR3 is 12 amino acids. Germline CDR1 reads MNHEY; CDR2 reads SMNVEV (reference sequence). The V gene end was trimmed by 6 bases and the J gene end by 11 bases; junction bases not matched to a gene: 9. The CDR3 sequence is CASRTTTGDAFF. CDR3 DNA sequence: TGTGCCAGCAGGACTACCACAGGGGATGCTTTCTTT.

The rearrangement links TRBV29-1 to TRBJ1-6; 7 positions agree with TRBD1. The CDR3 has 13 amino acids. Germline V gene lookup returns CDR1 SQVTM and CDR2 ANQGSEA. V gave up 5 bases and J gave up 10 bases; unmatched junction bases: 8. The CDR3 sequence is CSVQTGEGSPLHF. As DNA, the CDR3 is TGCAGCGTTCAAACAGGGGAAGGCTCACCCCTCCACTTT.

The chain combines TRBV7-8 with TRBJ1-1; D unclear. This CDR3 region has 13 residues. V gave up 5 bases and J gave up 4 bases, with 11 bases separating them. Per the germline V gene, CDR1 is SGHVS and CDR2 is FQNEAQ. CDR3 loop: CASSPLGVTEAFF. The DNA of the CDR3 is TGTGCCAGCAGCCCCCTCGGGGTCACTGAAGCTTTCTTT.

This clone came up a few times. The CDR3 spells CAINPQGTNYGYTF. In nucleotides, the CDR3 is TGTGCCATCAATCCACAGGGGACTAACTATGGCTACACCTTC. The chain carries TRBV10-3 and TRBJ1-2; 7 bases are a match to TRBD1. V trimming: 7 bases; J trimming: 0 bases; junction bases outside the gene matches: 5. The CDR3 is made up of 14 amino acids. Germline lookup yields CDR1 ENHRY and CDR2 SYGVKD.

The chain recombines TRBV5-6 with TRBJ1-2, with unresolved D. The CDR3 sequence is 14 residues long. CDR1 and CDR2 from the germline V gene are SGHDT and YYEEEE. The germline V and J ends were trimmed by 4 bases and 6 bases, with 16 bases remaining between them. The CDR3 spells CASSRPGWGHGYTF. CDR3 nucleotides: TGTGCCAGCAGCCGCCCGGGGTGGGGTCATGGCTACACCTTC.

This clone was counted many times. The V call is TRBV7-2, the J call TRBJ1-2; a weak D match, TRBD1 (5 bases). The CDR3 is made up of 17 amino acids. CDR1 and CDR2 (germline): SGHTA, FQGNSA. The V end was cut by 2 bases, the J end by 2 bases, with 18 bases between. Here the CDR3 DNA reads TGTGCCAGCAGCTTACTCGGCGGGACGGCGGACAACTATGGCTACACCTTC. As protein: CASSLLGGTADNYGYTF.

This rearrangement joins TRBV9 to TRBJ2-1, with 8 bases identical to TRBD2. Unmatched junction bases numbered 7, after V lost 4 bases and J lost 4 bases. Germline V lookup: CDR1 SGDLS, CDR2 YYNGEE. The CDR3 is 15 residues long. The CDR3 spells CASSYSGTLYNEQFF. In DNA form, the CDR3 reads TGTGCCAGCAGCTATAGCGGGACCCTATACAATGAGCAGTTCTTC.

CDR3 sequence: CASGPNSGYFSSGANVLTF. The CDR3 DNA is TGTGCCAGCGGCCCTAACAGCGGCTATTTCAGCTCTGGGGCCAACGTCCTGACTTTC. The chain links TRBV7-8 to TRBJ2-6; D may be TRBD2 (5 bases). This CDR3 is 19 amino acids long. V was clipped by 8 bases and J by 0 bases, with 23 bases between them. Germline values: CDR1 SGHVS, CDR2 FQNEAQ.

V gene TRBV6-5 combines with J gene TRBJ2-7; D gene unclear. The V gene's germline CDR1 is MNHEY and CDR2 SVGAGI. The CDR3 runs 11 residues. Trimming took 6 bases from V and 4 from J, leaving 7 bases between them. The CDR3 DNA is TGTGCCAGCAGATGGGCGTACGAGCAGTACTTC. Protein product: CASRWAYEQYF.

This chain uses TRBV7-9 with TRBJ2-2; D remains unclear. Germline CDR1 is SEHNR and CDR2 is FQNEAQ (reference sequence). CDR3 length: 14 residues. Trimming cost V 4 bases and J 2 bases, with 8 bases left between them. The CDR3 bases are TGTGCCAGCAGCTCAACACTAAACACCGGGGAGCTGTTTTTT. It codes for CASSSTLNTGELFF.

The J gene is TRBJ2-3, the V gene TRBV10-2; TRBD2 matches 11 bases. V was pared by 4 bases and J by 2 bases, with 8 bases of the junction left unmatched. The length of the CDR3 is 17 residues. The germline CDR1 and CDR2 sequences are WSHSY and SAAADI. In DNA form, the CDR3 reads TGCGCCAGCAGTGGCCGGACTAGCGGGCCCCTCACAGATACGCAGTATTTT. Protein: CASSGRTSGPLTDTQYF.

V usage is TRBV21-1 and J usage is TRBJ2-7; the D call TRBD2 from the table was never checked on the DNA. TRBV21-1 is a pseudogene. The CDR3 loop spans 20 amino acids. This chain's CDR3 is CASSRPPGLAGFRSSYEQYF. The CDR3 DNA sequence: TGTGCCAGCAGCAGGCCCCCGGGACTAGCGGGATTTCGGAGCTCCTACGAGCAGTACTTC.

The chain is built from TRBV11-2 and TRBJ2-2; 13 bases are shared with TRBD2. This CDR3 is built from 18 residues. Losses at the gene ends were 1 base for V and 4 bases for J; bases not matched to a gene: 6. Germline-derived CDR1 and CDR2 are SGHAT and FQNNGV. CDR3 sequence reads: CASSLVGTSGAFTGELFF. CDR3 bases: TGTGCCAGCAGCTTAGTCGGGACTAGCGGGGCTTTCACCGGGGAGCTGTTTTTT.

The V and J genes are TRBV6-2 or TRBV6-3 and TRBJ2-1; 14 nucleotides agree with TRBD2. The trim removed 4 bases at V and 9 bases at J, leaving 8 bases unmatched. The CDR3 extends over 16 amino acids. Germline V lookup: CDR1 MNHEY, CDR2 SVGEGT. CDR3 sequence: CASSSGTSGSRGEQFF. In DNA, the CDR3 is TGTGCCAGCAGTTCCGGGACTAGCGGGAGCAGGGGTGAGCAGTTCTTC.

This clone occurred once. The rearrangement joins TRBV7-9 to TRBJ2-1, with 14 bases matching TRBD2. V shed 5 bases, J shed 8 bases, and the junction held 5 bases outside the gene matches. This CDR3 spans 15 amino acids. Germline values: CDR1 SEHNR, CDR2 FQNEAQ (reference sequence). CDR3 bases: TGTGCCAGCAGCCACGGGACTAGCGGGGGCGATGAGCAGTTCTTC. Amino acid sequence: CASSHGTSGGDEQFF. The complete variable domain, with remaining parts taken from reference TRBV7-9 and TRBJ2-1, reads DTGVSQNPRHKITKRGQNVTFRCDPISEHNRLYWYRQTLGQGPEFLTYFQNEAQLEKSRLLSDRFSAERPKGSFSTLEIQRTEQGDSAMYLCASSHGTSGGDEQFFGPGTRLTVL.

The chain employs TRBV7-8 and TRBJ1-1, with D possibly TRBD1 on 6 matching bases. Trimming removed 5 bases from V and 0 bases from J, with 16 bases in between. The CDR3 is 16 residues long. Looked up from germline, CDR1 is SGHVS and CDR2 is FQNEAQ. The CDR3 region has the DNA TGTGCCAGCAGCAGAAGACAGGTCAACTTGAACACTGAAGCTTTCTTT. This gives the protein CASSRRQVNLNTEAFF.

This clone was seen a handful of times. The genes are TRBV5-1 and TRBJ2-7, with 10 bases matching TRBD2. After removal of 4 bases from V and 0 bases from J, the junction contained 10 bases not matched to a gene. Germline loops: CDR1 SGHRS, CDR2 YFSETQ. The CDR3 totals 17 residues. CDR3 DNA: TGCGCCAGCAGCCGCGGAGCGGGAGGGGTTTCCTCCTACGAGCAGTACTTC. This gives the protein CASSRGAGGVSSYEQYF. Complete variable domain (other parts from reference TRBV5-1 and TRBJ2-7): KAGVTQTPRYLIKTRGQQVTLSCSPISGHRSVSWYQQTPGQGLQFLFEYFSETQRNKGNFPGRFSGRQFSNSRSEMNVSTLELGDSALYLCASSRGAGGVSSYEQYFGPGTRLTVT.

This clone was detected only once. This chain joins TRBV9 and TRBJ1-4; 8 bases align to TRBD1. This CDR3 comprises 15 residues. V lost 4 bases to trimming and J lost 4 bases; unmatched junction nucleotides: 6. Looked up from germline, CDR1 is SGDLS and CDR2 is YYNGEE. The CDR3 region is CASSIRQGHNEKLFF. In nucleotides, the CDR3 is TGTGCCAGCAGCATCCGACAGGGGCATAATGAAAAACTGTTTTTT.

The genes are TRBV27 and TRBJ1-1; D not certain. Trimming stripped 4 bases from V and 0 bases from J, with 12 bases between. The CDR3 totals 15 residues. In germline, CDR1 is MNHEY, CDR2 SMNVEV (reference sequence). The DNA of the CDR3 is TGTGCCAGCAGTTCGGGTCCACGTATGAACACTGAAGCTTTCTTT. It specifies CASSSGPRMNTEAFF.

This rearrangement joins TRBV14 to TRBJ1-5; tentative D call: TRBD1 (6 bases). Germline assignment: CDR1 SGHDN and CDR2 FVKESK. This CDR3 has 14 residues. V was pared by 0 bases and J by 9 bases, with 12 bases between. Here the CDR3 reads CASSQEASTGPQHF. The CDR3 bases are TGTGCCAGCAGCCAAGAGGCCTCGACAGGGCCCCAGCATTTT.

This chain joins TRBV29-1 and TRBJ1-1; D call uncertain. Trimming took off 4 bases at V and 0 bases at J, with 9 bases between the two ends. This CDR3 is 13 amino acids long. CDR1 is SQVTM, CDR2 ANQGSEA, per germline. The CDR3 region is CSVVEQMNTEAFF. In DNA, the CDR3 is TGCAGCGTTGTTGAACAGATGAACACTGAAGCTTTCTTT.

The chain joins TRBV5-6 to TRBJ2-2; the match to TRBD1 covers 9 bases. This CDR3 has 13 amino acids. Germline values: CDR1 SGHDT, CDR2 YYEEEE. With V trimmed by 6 bases and J by 6 bases, 3 bases remained unmatched. The CDR3 spells CASTRDRAGELFF. The CDR3 DNA reads TGTGCCAGCACCCGGGACAGGGCCGGGGAGCTGTTTTTT.

The V call is TRBV10-2, the J call TRBJ1-1, with 12 bases identical to TRBD1. CDR3 length: 17 residues. From germline, CDR1 is WSHSY and CDR2 SAAADI. After removal of 3 bases from V and 4 bases from J, the junction contained 9 bases not matched to a gene. DNA of the CDR3: TGCGCCAGCAGTGATTCTATTGGGACAGGGGGCCGCACTGAAGCTTTCTTT. Translating it yields CASSDSIGTGGRTEAFF.

The genes are TRBV28 and TRBJ2-3; D is perhaps TRBD2 (6 bases). The CDR3 runs to 14 residues. V shed 9 bases and J shed 3 bases, with 16 bases lying between them. Germline values: CDR1 MDHEN, CDR2 SYDVKM. In nucleotides, the CDR3 is TGTGCCAGTGAGCAGGGAGGAGGGACAGATACGCAGTATTTT. Amino acid sequence: CASEQGGGTDTQYF.